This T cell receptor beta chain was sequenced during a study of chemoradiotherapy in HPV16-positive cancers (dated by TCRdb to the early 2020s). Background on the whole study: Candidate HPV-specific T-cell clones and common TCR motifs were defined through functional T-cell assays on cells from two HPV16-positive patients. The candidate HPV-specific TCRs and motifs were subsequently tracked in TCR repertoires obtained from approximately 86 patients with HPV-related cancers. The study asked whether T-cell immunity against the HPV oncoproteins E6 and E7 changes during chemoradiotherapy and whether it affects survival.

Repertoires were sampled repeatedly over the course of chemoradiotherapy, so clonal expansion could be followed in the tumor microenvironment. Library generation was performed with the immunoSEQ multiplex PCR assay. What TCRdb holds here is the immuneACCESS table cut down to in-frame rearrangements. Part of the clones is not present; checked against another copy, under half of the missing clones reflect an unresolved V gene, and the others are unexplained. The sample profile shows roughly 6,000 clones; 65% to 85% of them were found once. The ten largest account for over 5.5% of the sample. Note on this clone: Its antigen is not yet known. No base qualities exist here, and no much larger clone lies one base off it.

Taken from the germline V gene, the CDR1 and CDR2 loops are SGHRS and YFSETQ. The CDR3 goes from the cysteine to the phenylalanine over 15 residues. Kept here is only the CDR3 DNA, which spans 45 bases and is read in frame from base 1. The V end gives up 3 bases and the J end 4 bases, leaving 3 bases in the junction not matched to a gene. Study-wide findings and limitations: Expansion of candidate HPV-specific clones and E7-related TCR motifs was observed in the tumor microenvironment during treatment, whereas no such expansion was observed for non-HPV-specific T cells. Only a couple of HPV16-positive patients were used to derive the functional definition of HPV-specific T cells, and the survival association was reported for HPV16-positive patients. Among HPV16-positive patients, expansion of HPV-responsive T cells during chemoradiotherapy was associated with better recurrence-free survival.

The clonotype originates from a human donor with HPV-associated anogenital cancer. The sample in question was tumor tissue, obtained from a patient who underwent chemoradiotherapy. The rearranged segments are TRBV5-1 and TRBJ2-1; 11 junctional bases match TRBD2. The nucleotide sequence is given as TGCGCCAGCAGCTCGACTAGCGGGGTATACAATGAGCAGTTCTTC. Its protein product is CASSSTSGVYNEQFF.